The TCR beta chain under discussion was sequenced for a study of radiotherapy plus CTLA-4 blockade in lung cancer. Overall study results and limits: Peripheral blood showed expansion of tumor-derived TCR clones after radiotherapy and ipilimumab.

Data came from immunoSEQ multiplex PCR; TCRdb stores just in-frame clones and leaves some out. Of approximately 34,000 clones in the sample, roughly 70% are singletons; the top ten hold under 5%. Losses at the gene ends were 5 bases for V and 0 bases for J; bases not matched to a gene: 5. The CDR3 totals 15 residues. The germline V gene has CDR1 MDHEN and CDR2 SYDVKM. Patients with chemo-refractory metastatic non-small-cell lung cancer received focal radiation plus CTLA-4 blockade with ipilimumab. To note about this clone: What it binds is unknown.

V usage is TRBV28 and J usage is TRBJ1-2, with TRBD1 identical over 8 bases. The starting material was peripheral blood, obtained from a patient treated with radiotherapy plus ipilimumab. The clonotype comes from a human donor with non-small cell lung cancer who had stable disease on radiotherapy plus ipilimumab. Here the CDR3 DNA reads TGTGCCAGCAGTGACAGGGGCTCGACTAACTATGGCTACACCTTC. Residues: CASSDRGSTNYGYTF.